This is a list of T cell receptor beta chains from one sample in a study of T cell repertoires in cytomegalovirus infection. TCRdb ran MiXCR on the reads and lists one entry per CDR3 protein. The sample gives around 290,000 distinct CDR3 sequences, 25% of which show up once; approximately 15% is in the top ten. Material: PBMCs. Every receptor here comes from a human donor in good health (CMV status not recorded). Some clones in this sample may be carry-over from other donors' samples. Each CDR3 is given with its conserved first and last residue. A D gene is named only where the DNA matches it firmly. Clone size is not always given. Where it is, it says once, few, many or a class for expanded clones.

cdr3_length: 16
clone_size: many
d_call: NA
j_call: TRBJ2-1
v_call: TRBV7-9
cdr3_aa: CASSLVSGSSYNEQFF
cdr3_nt: TGTGCCAGCAGCTTGGTGAGCGGAAGCTCCTACAATGAGCAGTTCTTC

cdr3_length: 13
clone_size: NA
d_call: TRBD1
j_call: TRBJ2-7
v_call: TRBV6-2/TRBV6-3
cdr3_aa: CASRRTGLNEQYF
cdr3_nt: TGTGCCAGCAGAAGGACAGGGTTGAACGAGCAGTACTTC

cdr3_length: 15
clone_size: few
d_call: NA
j_call: TRBJ1-1
v_call: TRBV12-3/TRBV12-4
cdr3_aa: CASSLAPRRGTEAFF
cdr3_nt: TGTGCCAGCAGTTTAGCACCCCGTCGAGGCACTGAAGCTTTCTTT

cdr3_length: 16
clone_size: many
d_call: TRBD2
j_call: TRBJ2-1
v_call: TRBV7-2
cdr3_aa: CASSLGLAVSYNEQFF
cdr3_nt: TGTGCCAGCAGCTTAGGACTAGCGGTCTCCTACAATGAGCAGTTCTTC

cdr3_length: 13
clone_size: NA
d_call: TRBD1
j_call: TRBJ1-1
v_call: TRBV6-5
cdr3_aa: CASRTGGRAEAFF
cdr3_nt: TGTGCCAGCAGGACAGGGGGTAGGGCTGAAGCTTTCTTT

cdr3_length: 15
clone_size: many
d_call: TRBD1
j_call: TRBJ1-5
v_call: TRBV7-2
cdr3_aa: CASSPRGGGGEPQHF
cdr3_nt: TGTGCCAGCAGCCCCAGAGGGGGCGGAGGGGAGCCCCAGCATTTT

cdr3_length: 16
clone_size: NA
d_call: TRBD2
j_call: TRBJ2-1
v_call: TRBV7-3
cdr3_aa: CASSLGTSGGSDEQFF
cdr3_nt: TGTGCCAGCAGCTTAGGGACTAGCGGGGGGTCCGATGAGCAGTTCTTC

cdr3_length: 14
clone_size: NA
d_call: NA
j_call: TRBJ2-7
v_call: TRBV5-4
cdr3_aa: CASSRPGPIYEQYF
cdr3_nt: TGTGCCAGCAGCCGGCCGGGACCTATATACGAGCAGTACTTC

cdr3_length: 16
clone_size: few
d_call: NA
j_call: TRBJ1-5
v_call: TRBV20-1
cdr3_aa: CSATRPPGGVNQPQHF
cdr3_nt: TGCAGTGCCACACGACCTCCGGGGGGGGTGAATCAGCCCCAGCATTTT

cdr3_length: 14
clone_size: few
d_call: TRBD1
j_call: TRBJ2-1
v_call: TRBV12-3/TRBV12-4
cdr3_aa: CASTQDRVSNEQFF
cdr3_nt: TGTGCCAGCACCCAGGACAGGGTTTCCAATGAGCAGTTCTTC

cdr3_length: 13
clone_size: many
d_call: NA
j_call: TRBJ1-1
v_call: TRBV7-2
cdr3_aa: CASSAPGRTEAFF
cdr3_nt: TGTGCCAGCAGCGCTCCGGGCCGCACTGAAGCTTTCTTT

cdr3_length: 15
clone_size: NA
d_call: TRBD1
j_call: TRBJ1-4
v_call: TRBV6-2/TRBV6-3
cdr3_aa: CASSTPQGATEKLFF
cdr3_nt: TGTGCCAGCAGTACCCCACAGGGGGCTACCGAAAAACTGTTTTTT

cdr3_length: 13
clone_size: few
d_call: NA
j_call: TRBJ2-6
v_call: TRBV2
cdr3_aa: CAGIRVGANVLTF
cdr3_nt: TGTGCCGGAATAAGGGTCGGGGCCAACGTCCTGACTTTC

cdr3_length: 15
clone_size: NA
d_call: TRBD1
j_call: TRBJ1-1
v_call: TRBV5-1
cdr3_aa: CASSSTLGQGTEAFF
cdr3_nt: TGCGCCAGCAGCTCCACGCTTGGACAGGGAACTGAAGCTTTCTTT

cdr3_length: 13
clone_size: NA
d_call: NA
j_call: TRBJ1-1
v_call: TRBV12-3/TRBV12-4
cdr3_aa: CASSFEGNTEAFF
cdr3_nt: TGTGCCAGCAGTTTCGAAGGGAACACTGAAGCTTTCTTT

cdr3_length: 13
clone_size: NA
d_call: NA
j_call: TRBJ2-3
v_call: TRBV5-4
cdr3_aa: CASSLPVTDTQYF
cdr3_nt: TGTGCCAGCAGCTTACCAGTCACAGATACGCAGTATTTT

cdr3_length: 16
clone_size: NA
d_call: TRBD2
j_call: TRBJ2-1
v_call: TRBV14
cdr3_aa: CASSRRAGRSYNEQFF
cdr3_nt: TGTGCCAGCAGCCGAAGAGCGGGGCGCTCCTACAATGAGCAGTTCTTC

cdr3_length: 13
clone_size: NA
d_call: NA
j_call: TRBJ1-5
v_call: TRBV6-2/TRBV6-3
cdr3_aa: CASSSWGNQPQHF
cdr3_nt: TGTGCCAGCAGCAGCTGGGGCAATCAGCCCCAGCATTTT

cdr3_length: 14
clone_size: NA
d_call: NA
j_call: TRBJ1-2
v_call: TRBV7-9
cdr3_aa: CASRKAGSNYGYTF
cdr3_nt: TGTGCCAGCAGAAAGGCGGGAAGTAACTATGGCTACACCTTC

cdr3_length: 14
clone_size: few
d_call: NA
j_call: TRBJ1-1
v_call: TRBV6-1
cdr3_aa: CASSKGPNDSEAFF
cdr3_nt: TGTGCCAGCAGTAAAGGCCCGAATGACTCTGAAGCTTTCTTT

cdr3_length: 13
clone_size: NA
d_call: TRBD2
j_call: TRBJ2-5
v_call: TRBV15
cdr3_aa: CATSRGGRETQYF
cdr3_nt: TGTGCCACCAGCAGAGGCGGGAGAGAGACCCAGTACTTC

cdr3_length: 15
clone_size: NA
d_call: TRBD1
j_call: TRBJ2-2
v_call: TRBV5-1
cdr3_aa: CASSLVTGHTGELFF
cdr3_nt: TGCGCCAGCAGCTTGGTGACAGGGCACACCGGGGAGCTGTTTTTT

cdr3_length: 15
clone_size: many
d_call: NA
j_call: TRBJ2-7
v_call: TRBV7-2
cdr3_aa: CASSLTPGTSYEQYF
cdr3_nt: TGTGCCAGCAGCTTAACGCCAGGGACCTCCTACGAGCAGTACTTC

cdr3_length: 14
clone_size: NA
d_call: NA
j_call: TRBJ2-3
v_call: TRBV2
cdr3_aa: CASRAGVLADTQYF
cdr3_nt: TGTGCCAGCAGAGCAGGGGTTCTGGCAGATACGCAGTATTTT

cdr3_length: 14
clone_size: NA
d_call: NA
j_call: TRBJ2-4
v_call: TRBV18
cdr3_aa: CASSLQSSQNIQYF
cdr3_nt: TGTGCCAGCTCACTACAAAGCTCCCAAAACATTCAGTACTTC

cdr3_length: 12
clone_size: many
d_call: TRBD1
j_call: TRBJ2-1
v_call: TRBV7-3
cdr3_aa: CASSQGANEQFF
cdr3_nt: TGTGCCAGCAGCCAGGGGGCGAATGAGCAGTTCTTC

cdr3_length: 16
clone_size: NA
d_call: TRBD1
j_call: TRBJ1-5
v_call: TRBV4-1
cdr3_aa: CASSQETGTANQPQHF
cdr3_nt: TGCGCCAGCAGCCAAGAGACCGGGACAGCCAATCAGCCCCAGCATTTT

cdr3_length: 13
clone_size: many
d_call: NA
j_call: TRBJ1-2
v_call: TRBV7-8
cdr3_aa: CASSKLQDIGYTF
cdr3_nt: TGTGCCAGCAGCAAACTACAGGACATTGGCTACACCTTC

cdr3_length: 14
clone_size: NA
d_call: TRBD1
j_call: TRBJ1-2
v_call: TRBV15
cdr3_aa: CATRPGTGDYGYTF
cdr3_nt: TGTGCCACCAGGCCCGGGACAGGGGACTATGGCTACACCTTC

cdr3_length: 15
clone_size: many
d_call: NA
j_call: TRBJ1-2
v_call: TRBV7-2
cdr3_aa: CASRTAGGAFYGYTF
cdr3_nt: TGTGCCAGCAGAACCGCGGGGGGAGCCTTCTATGGCTACACCTTC

cdr3_length: 12
clone_size: few
d_call: NA
j_call: TRBJ1-4
v_call: TRBV7-9
cdr3_aa: CASSLGSEKLFF
cdr3_nt: TGTGCCAGCAGCTTAGGGTCAGAAAAACTGTTTTTT

cdr3_length: 13
clone_size: NA
d_call: TRBD1
j_call: TRBJ1-2
v_call: TRBV28
cdr3_aa: CASLGQGLGVYTF
cdr3_nt: TGTGCCAGCCTAGGACAGGGGCTAGGGGTCTACACCTTC

cdr3_length: 18
clone_size: few
d_call: NA
j_call: TRBJ1-1
v_call: TRBV6-2/TRBV6-3
cdr3_aa: CASRSTRTGPPSNTEAFF
cdr3_nt: TGTGCCAGCAGGTCTACTCGAACAGGACCCCCCTCGAACACTGAAGCTTTCTTT

cdr3_length: 11
clone_size: few
d_call: NA
j_call: TRBJ1-2
v_call: TRBV7-4
cdr3_aa: CASSFQRGYTF
cdr3_nt: TGTGCCAGCAGCTTCCAAAGGGGCTACACCTTC

cdr3_length: 13
clone_size: NA
d_call: TRBD1
j_call: TRBJ2-7
v_call: TRBV2
cdr3_aa: CATRTGAMYEQYF
cdr3_nt: TGTGCCACCCGGACAGGGGCAATGTACGAGCAGTACTTC

cdr3_length: 13
clone_size: NA
d_call: NA
j_call: TRBJ2-7
v_call: TRBV7-9
cdr3_aa: CASSLAGYYEQYF
cdr3_nt: TGTGCCAGCAGCTTGGCAGGGTACTACGAGCAGTACTTC

cdr3_length: 18
clone_size: many
d_call: NA
j_call: TRBJ1-5
v_call: TRBV7-2
cdr3_aa: CASSRRPDGFKGNQPQHF
cdr3_nt: TGTGCCAGCAGCCGCCGTCCGGACGGCTTTAAGGGCAATCAGCCCCAGCATTTT

cdr3_length: 20
clone_size: NA
d_call: TRBD1
j_call: TRBJ1-1
v_call: TRBV12-3/TRBV12-4
cdr3_aa: CASSDRPHFGTGGMFTEAFF
cdr3_nt: TGTGCCAGCAGTGATCGGCCCCATTTCGGGACAGGGGGCATGTTTACTGAAGCTTTCTTT

cdr3_length: 14
clone_size: NA
d_call: TRBD2
j_call: TRBJ2-7
v_call: TRBV20-1
cdr3_aa: CSASTSGRSYEQYF
cdr3_nt: TGCAGTGCCTCGACTAGCGGGAGATCCTACGAGCAGTACTTC

cdr3_length: 17
clone_size: many
d_call: TRBD2
j_call: TRBJ2-3
v_call: TRBV11-3
cdr3_aa: CASSSGLAGVSTDTQYF
cdr3_nt: TGTGCCAGCAGCTCCGGACTAGCGGGGGTGAGCACAGATACGCAGTATTTT

cdr3_length: 14
clone_size: many
d_call: NA
j_call: TRBJ2-5
v_call: TRBV7-2
cdr3_aa: CASSLVAGAETQYF
cdr3_nt: TGTGCCAGCAGCTTAGTGGCAGGGGCAGAGACCCAGTACTTC

cdr3_length: 15
clone_size: NA
d_call: NA
j_call: TRBJ1-5
v_call: TRBV7-6
cdr3_aa: CASSLEAGVNQPQHF
cdr3_nt: TGTGCCAGCAGCTTAGAGGCAGGCGTCAATCAGCCCCAGCATTTT

cdr3_length: 15
clone_size: few
d_call: NA
j_call: TRBJ1-4
v_call: TRBV28
cdr3_aa: CASSPSTEGREKLFF
cdr3_nt: TGTGCCAGCAGTCCCTCGACGGAGGGCCGTGAAAAACTGTTTTTT

cdr3_length: 17
clone_size: many
d_call: NA
j_call: TRBJ1-5
v_call: TRBV7-6
cdr3_aa: CASSLTPRGFGNQPQHF
cdr3_nt: TGTGCCAGCAGCTTAACCCCCCGTGGATTTGGCAATCAGCCCCAGCATTTT

cdr3_length: 14
clone_size: many
d_call: TRBD2
j_call: TRBJ2-2
v_call: TRBV7-8
cdr3_aa: CASSLGTSGGELFF
cdr3_nt: TGTGCCAGCAGCTTAGGGACTAGCGGCGGGGAGCTGTTTTTT